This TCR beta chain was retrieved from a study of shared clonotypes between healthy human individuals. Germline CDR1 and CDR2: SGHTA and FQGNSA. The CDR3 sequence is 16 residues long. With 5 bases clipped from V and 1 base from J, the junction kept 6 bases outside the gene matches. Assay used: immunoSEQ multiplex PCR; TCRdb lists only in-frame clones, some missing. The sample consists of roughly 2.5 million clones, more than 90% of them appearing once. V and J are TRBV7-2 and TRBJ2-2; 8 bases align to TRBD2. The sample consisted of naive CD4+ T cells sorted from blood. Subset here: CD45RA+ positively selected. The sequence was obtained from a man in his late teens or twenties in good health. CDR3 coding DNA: TGTGCCAGCAGCGCAGTAGCGGGGCGGAACACCGGGGAGCTGTTTTTT. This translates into CASSAVAGRNTGELFF.